This T cell receptor (beta chain) was observed in a study of blood T cell repertoires in COVID-19. In Cohort 3, a recovered donor had either two negative PCRs, clearance, or symptom resolution. Per the study methods: Estimated nucleated cell counts came from reference gene primer amplification. Sequencing was performed with immunoSEQ multiplex PCR; in TCRdb, only in-frame clones are kept and a portion is missing. V and J calls and clone size follow that table, whereas D and trimming were derived from the DNA. The sample has approximately 270,000 clones; more than 75% are singletons. This TCR was sampled from a man in his forties or fifties who had recovered from COVID-19. The sequencing sample was made of PBMCs or T cells enriched from blood (not recorded which).

The CDR3 DNA reads TGCGCCAGCAGCTTGAATTTGCAGAACTATGGCTACACCTTC. Translated: CASSLNLQNYGYTF. The chain has TRBV5-1 and TRBJ1-2; D remains unclear. The germline V gene has CDR1 SGHRS and CDR2 YFSETQ. The CDR3 extends over 14 amino acids. V was cut by 1 base and J by 2 bases, with 9 bases left in between. Full variable domain (remainder filled in from reference TRBV5-1 and TRBJ1-2): KAGVTQTPRYLIKTRGQQVTLSCSPISGHRSVSWYQQTPGQGLQFLFEYFSETQRNKGNFPGRFSGRQFSNSRSEMNVSTLELGDSALYLCASSLNLQNYGYTFGSGTRLTVV.